This T cell receptor beta chain was identified in a study of blood T cell repertoires in COVID-19. The overall study: Collection of acute and convalescent COVID-19 samples took place in the United States, Italy and Spain. Nucleic acid was either cDNA or gDNA, and it came from T cells, B-cell-depleted T cells, or PBMCs.

As handled by the study authors: How many nucleated cells were present was estimated from reference gene primer amplification. Repertoires were generated with immunoSEQ multiplex PCR, while TCRdb's copy carries only in-frame clones and drops some. The DNA gave D and trimming, while V, J and clone size come from that table. The sample includes roughly 160,000 clones, 86% of them seen just once. CDR1 is MNHEY, CDR2 SVGAGI, per germline. The CDR3 extends over 15 amino acids. V gave up 6 bases and J gave up 0 bases, with 14 bases separating them. The chain carries TRBV6-5 and TRBJ1-2; D is perhaps TRBD1 (6 bases). The sequence came from a man younger than 35 with acute or convalescent COVID-19. What was sequenced was peripheral blood. The CDR3 DNA reads as TGTGCCAGCAGAACAGGGAGTTCGGCTAACTATGGCTACACCTTC. This gives the protein CASRTGSSANYGYTF.